The rows below give T cell receptor beta chains drawn from one sample of a study of T cells in Graves' hyperthyroidism and ophthalmopathy. TCRdb analysed the multiplex PCR reads with MiXCR anew, one entry per CDR3 protein. This table has some 510,000 distinct CDR3 sequences, less than 25% appearing once. The specimen sequenced was blood. All receptors derive from a man aged 18-30 years with Graves' hyperthyroidism. Both conserved end residues are part of each CDR3. The D gene is left open where the match is weak. Clone size appears in some rows only: once, few, many, or a class for an expanded clone.

>NA|TRBJ2-5|TRBD2|TRBV3-1
TGTGCCAGCAGCGAAGCTATTAGCGGGGGCCCTAACCAAGAGACCCAGTACTTC
CASSEAISGGPNQETQYF
>NA|TRBJ1-5|NA|TRBV4-1
TGCGCCAGCAGCCAAGAATCCGGGTTCAGCAATCAGCCCCAGCATTTT
CASSQESGFSNQPQHF
>many|TRBJ1-6|TRBD1|TRBV2
TGTGCCAGCAGTGATGTCAGGGGGCCGAATTCACCCCTCCACTTT
CASSDVRGPNSPLHF
>many|TRBJ1-1|TRBD1|TRBV12-3/TRBV12-4
TGTGCCAGCAGTTTTACGAGGGGGCCCCCGAACACTGAAGCTTTCTTT
CASSFTRGPPNTEAFF
>few|TRBJ1-1|NA|TRBV11-2
TGTGCCAGCAGCTTGGGGGCGTGGGGGACGAAGATGAACACTGAAGCTTTCTTT
CASSLGAWGTKMNTEAFF
>once|TRBJ1-2|TRBD1|TRBV25-1
TGTGCCAGCAGTGGTTGGGACAGGGACATTACTAACTATGGCTACACCTTC
CASSGWDRDITNYGYTF
>few|TRBJ1-3|NA|TRBV10-3
TGTGCCTCTCGAGCAGCCGCCTTCTCTGGAAACACCATATATTTT
CASRAAAFSGNTIYF
>many|TRBJ2-2|NA|TRBV6-4
TGTGCCAGCAGTAAAGAAGTTACCGGGGAGCTGTTTTTT
CASSKEVTGELFF
>few|TRBJ2-7|NA|TRBV6-1
TGTGCCAGCAGTGAAGAGGGGGTAGAGACCTACGAGCAGTACTTC
CASSEEGVETYEQYF
>many|TRBJ2-4|NA|TRBV28
TGTGCCAGCACCCTCCCTAGTGACATTCAGTACTTC
CASTLPSDIQYF
>few|TRBJ2-5|TRBD1|TRBV3-1
TGTGCCGGCAGCCACGGGACAGGGCCCCGGGAGACCCAGTACTTC
CAGSHGTGPRETQYF
>many|TRBJ1-2|TRBD1|TRBV12-3/TRBV12-4
TGTGCCAGCAGTGCCCGACAGGGGAACTATGGCTACACCTTC
CASSARQGNYGYTF
>many|TRBJ2-5|NA|TRBV3-1
TGTGCCAGCAGCCAACGCTCGGACAGCGTGGTGACCCAGTACTTC
CASSQRSDSVVTQYF
>NA|TRBJ1-5|TRBD1|TRBV27
TGTGCCAGCAGCAGGGGGCCCGTTAGCAATCAGCCCCAGCATTTT
CASSRGPVSNQPQHF
>many|TRBJ1-1|NA|TRBV24-1
TGTGCCACCAGTGGGGACGGGGGTGAAACTGAAGCTTTCTTT
CATSGDGGETEAFF
>NA|TRBJ1-2|NA|TRBV6-1
TGTGCCAGCGTAGGTAATCGCCCAACTAACTATGGCTACACCTTC
CASVGNRPTNYGYTF
>NA|TRBJ2-7|TRBD1|TRBV6-5
TGTGCCAGCAGTTACGTGGGACAGAACTACGAGCAGTACTTC
CASSYVGQNYEQYF
>many|TRBJ1-3|TRBD1|TRBV12-3/TRBV12-4
TGTGCCAGCAGCTCCAGACAGGGGGCAAAAGGAAACACCATATATTTT
CASSSRQGAKGNTIYF
>many|TRBJ1-2|NA|TRBV9
TGTGCCAGCAGCGGGGGACGGCCCCACTATGGCTACACCTTC
CASSGGRPHYGYTF
>many|TRBJ2-5|TRBD2|TRBV6-5
TGTGCCACGAGTACGGCGGGGGGACTACAAGAGACCCAGTACTTC
CATSTAGGLQETQYF
>many|TRBJ1-2|TRBD1|TRBV28
TGTGCCAGCGGCTACGACAGGGTAAATGGCTACACCTTC
CASGYDRVNGYTF
>NA|TRBJ2-7|TRBD2|TRBV29-1
TGCAGCGTTGCAAGGACTAGCGGGGGCTACGAGCAGTACTTC
CSVARTSGGYEQYF
>many|TRBJ1-5|TRBD1|TRBV15
TGTGCCACCAGCTACGACAGGGGGGGTCAGCCCCAGCATTTT
CATSYDRGGQPQHF
>many|TRBJ1-1|NA|TRBV7-6
TGTGCCAGCAGCTCCCAATCGGATCCCGGGACTGAAGCTTTCTTT
CASSSQSDPGTEAFF
>NA|TRBJ2-7|TRBD2|TRBV7-9
TGTGCCAGCAGCCGAAATCTAGCGGTGGCTCAGCACTTC
CASSRNLAVAQHF
>NA|TRBJ2-3|TRBD1|TRBV19
TGTGCCTGCCGGACAGGGGGCACAGATACGCAGTATTTT
CACRTGGTDTQYF
>NA|TRBJ2-7|TRBD2|TRBV18
TGTGCCAGCTCGCTTCTAGGAGCGGGGGCCCCTAAGGAGTACGAGCAGTACTTC
CASSLLGAGAPKEYEQYF
>few|TRBJ2-7|NA|TRBV20-1
TGCAGTGCTAGAGCTTTCCACGGTATTTACGAGCAGTACTTC
CSARAFHGIYEQYF
>many|TRBJ1-5|NA|TRBV12-3/TRBV12-4
TGTGCCAGCAGTTCGTACGCAGGAAATGGGGGGCCCCAGCATTTT
CASSSYAGNGGPQHF
>NA|TRBJ2-7|NA|TRBV6-2/TRBV6-3
TGTGCCAGCACTTACAGGAGCGAGGGTTCCTACGAGCAGTACTTC
CASTYRSEGSYEQYF
>many|TRBJ1-2|NA|TRBV28
TGTGCCACCCGACAGTGGGACTATGGCTACACCTTC
CATRQWDYGYTF
>few|TRBJ2-5|NA|TRBV20-1
TGCAGTGCTAGAGGCGAACAGGGAAACTCAGAGACCCAGTACTTC
CSARGEQGNSETQYF
>many|TRBJ2-5|TRBD1|TRBV12-3/TRBV12-4
TGTGCCAGCAGTCGACCGGGACAGTCTGAGACCCAGTACTTC
CASSRPGQSETQYF
>NA|TRBJ1-6|NA|TRBV28
TGTGCCAGCAGGCCGGAATATAATTCACCCCTCCACTTT
CASRPEYNSPLHF
>many|TRBJ1-2|NA|TRBV6-5
TGTGCCGCAGGGGCAGGAGCCTCAAGCTACACCTTC
CAAGAGASSYTF
>few|TRBJ2-5|NA|TRBV7-9
TGTGCCAGCAGCTTAGTAGATTTCCAAGAGACCCAGTACTTC
CASSLVDFQETQYF
>NA|TRBJ2-5|NA|TRBV6-5
TGTGCCAGCAGTTACTCTGCGGCCCAGGTGACCCAGTACTTC
CASSYSAAQVTQYF
>NA|TRBJ1-2|NA|TRBV27
TGTGCCAGCAGCCCCCGGGGGGAGGGGTACTATGGCTACACCTTC
CASSPRGEGYYGYTF
>NA|TRBJ2-7|NA|TRBV3-1
TGTGCCAGCAGCCAAGGTTATGCGGATGCCTACGAGCAGTACTTC
CASSQGYADAYEQYF
>many|TRBJ2-5|NA|TRBV13
TGTGCCAGCAGCGGTCCCCCGGCAGGGAATGGAGAGACCCAGTACTTC
CASSGPPAGNGETQYF
>many|TRBJ2-7|NA|TRBV12-3/TRBV12-4
TGTGCCAGCAGTTCCACCCCGGGAGTCTCCTACGAGCAGTACTTC
CASSSTPGVSYEQYF
>NA|TRBJ1-2|TRBD1|TRBV5-1
TGCGCCAGCAGCCCTAGCTCAGGGGGAGACTATGGCTACACCTTC
CASSPSSGGDYGYTF
>NA|TRBJ1-2|TRBD1|TRBV5-4
TGTGCCAGCAGCTTACCGGACAGGGGGTATGGCTACACCTTC
CASSLPDRGYGYTF
>NA|TRBJ2-5|NA|TRBV29-1
TGCAGCGTCGGTAGGGGGTCTAGGGTGGAGACCCAGTACTTC
CSVGRGSRVETQYF
>few|TRBJ1-3|NA|TRBV30
TGTGCCTGGAGTGGATATGGGGCTGGAAACACCATATATTTT
CAWSGYGAGNTIYF
>NA|TRBJ1-2|TRBD1|TRBV4-1
TGCGCCAGCAGCCACCCGTTGACAGGGAGAAGTGACTATGGCTACACCTTC
CASSHPLTGRSDYGYTF
>NA|TRBJ1-2|NA|TRBV19
TGTGCCAGTAGTATAGACGGACGGGAGGCGTACTATGGCTACACCTTC
CASSIDGREAYYGYTF
>NA|TRBJ1-1|TRBD1|TRBV28
TGTGCCAGCAGTACCCGACAGGGGGCTTGGGGTGACACTGAAGCTTTCTTT
CASSTRQGAWGDTEAFF